Listed below are T cell receptor beta chains from one sample, sequenced in a study of shared clonotypes between healthy human individuals. Only in-frame clones appear in the TCRdb table, and some are missing; sequencing was by immunoSEQ multiplex PCR. The table includes about 2.4 million clones, 90% to 95% detected once. Sequenced sample: naive CD4+ T cells from PBMCs. All receptors come from a man between 18 and 29 years old in good health. Some clones in this sample may be carry-over from other donors' samples. CDR3s leave out the opening cysteine and the closing phenylalanine or tryptophan. A D gene is named only where the DNA matches it firmly.

-,TRBV7-3,ASSSGNQETQY
TRBD1,TRBV7-9,ASSSRTGYNEQF
TRBD1,TRBV18,ASSPPGTGGNEQY
TRBD2,TRBV4-3,ASSPRGGAEAYEQY
-,TRBV5-1,ASSETGVGNTIY
TRBD2,TRBV29-1,SVSGLAGRDTQY
TRBD1,TRBV5-1,ASSIAGGAWGYT
TRBD2,TRBV28,ASSLLAVHRNEQF
-,TRBV28,ASSLLRQPQH
-,TRBV7-2,ASSLEGPTQDEQF
TRBD1,TRBV28,ASRTGGITYEQY
TRBD1,TRBV15,ATSRRQGISYEQY
TRBD2,TRBV9,ASSVATMASGSNYEQY
-,TRBV19,ASSTRGDTEAF
-,TRBV19,ASSIPSPGPDTQY
-,TRBV7-2,ASSFSGGTETYEQY
TRBD1,TRBV9,ASSVAQGAPGELF
TRBD2,TRBV19,ASSIGLAGGPSSYNEQF
TRBD1,TRBV28,ASHEPLGDSYSNQPQH
-,TRBV18,ASSPQPAGQTYEQY
TRBD2,TRBV28,ASRPSGPKYNEQF
-,TRBV7-7,ASSLGPVGGELF
-,TRBV7-9,ASSDLRGATGELF
TRBD2,TRBV7-2,ASSLFSGNAYEQY
TRBD1,TRBV11-1,ASSLRRQGIYEQY
-,TRBV5-1,ASSYGGDTGELF
-,TRBV11-3,ASSLGRGGEF